These 22 T cell receptor beta chains were sequenced from one sample in a study of OX40 agonist ivuxolimab in advanced cancers. The repertoire was sequenced with immunoSEQ multiplex PCR; TCRdb's copy has only in-frame clones and lacks some. In the table there are approximately 11,000 clones, around 70% of which are singletons. Sample: CD4+ or CD8+ T cells sorted from blood, taken in a trial of the OX40 agonist ivuxolimab. The receptors here all came from an adult with an advanced solid tumor such as melanoma, head and neck, liver or kidney cancer.

The V gene is TRBV28, the J gene TRBJ2-2; 10 nucleotides match TRBD2. Germline trimming cut 5 bases from V and 5 bases from J; bases unmatched to any gene: 8. The CDR3 is 16 amino acids. CDR1 and CDR2 (germline): MDHEN, SYDVKM. CDR3 amino acids: CASSEEREGPTGELFF. The CDR3 DNA reads TGTGCCAGCAGTGAGGAGCGGGAGGGCCCGACCGGGGAGCTGTTTTTT.

The chain combines TRBV2 with TRBJ2-7, with D hard to call. The CDR3 sequence is 14 residues long. V lost 3 bases and J 2 bases, leaving 11 bases between the germline ends. Germline V lookup: CDR1 SNHLY, CDR2 FYNNEI. The CDR3 DNA reads as TGTGCCAGCAGTGAGTCCGGTAGTACCTACGAGCAGTACTTC. Protein: CASSESGSTYEQYF.

The chain links TRBV19 to TRBJ2-2; TRBD1 matches 8 bases. CDR1 LNHDA and CDR2 SQIVND come from the germline V gene (reference sequence). The CDR3 covers 14 residues. Unmatched junction bases numbered 4, after V lost 10 bases and J lost 0 bases. This CDR3 reads CATLDRANTGELFF. The CDR3 nucleotides read TGTGCCACCTTGGACAGGGCGAACACCGGGGAGCTGTTTTTT. The whole variable domain, remainder taken from reference TRBV19 and TRBJ2-2, is DGGITQSPKYLFRKEGQNVTLSCEQNLNHDAMYWYRQDPGQGLRLIYYSQIVNDFQKGDIAEGYSVSREKKESFPLTVTSAQKNPTAFYLCATLDRANTGELFFGEGSRLTVL.

The chain recombines TRBV6-5 with TRBJ1-1, with unresolved D. The CDR3 totals 14 residues. Per germline, CDR1 MNHEY and CDR2 SVGAGI. Trimming shortened V by 6 bases and J by 2 bases, and 13 bases separated the two germline ends. CDR3 protein: CASRVQYLNTEAFF. CDR3 bases: TGTGCCAGCAGGGTACAGTATTTAAACACTGAAGCTTTCTTT.

This chain joins TRBV9 and TRBJ2-1, with D possibly called TRBD1 or TRBD2 (5 bases each). This CDR3 is built from 17 residues. Germline-derived CDR1 and CDR2 are SGDLS and YYNGEE. With 3 bases removed from V and 0 bases from J, the gap between germline ends came to 16 bases. The CDR3 bases are TGTGCCAGCAGCGGGGGCGGAGGAACCAGCTCCTACAATGAGCAGTTCTTC. It codes for CASSGGGGTSSYNEQFF.

DNA of the CDR3: TGTGCCAGCAGCGTAAAGTCCGCAGATACGCAGTATTTT. It yields the protein CASSVKSADTQYF. This chain joins TRBV9 and TRBJ2-3; D is ambiguous. Germline CDR1 reads SGDLS; CDR2 reads YYNGEE. The V end was cut by 1 base, the J end by 4 bases, with 7 bases between. The CDR3 is made up of 13 amino acids. Full variable domain (missing parts from reference TRBV9 and TRBJ2-3): DSGVTQTPKHLITATGQRVTLRCSPRSGDLSVYWYQQSLDQGLQFLIQYYNGEERAKGNILERFSAQQFPDLHSELNLSSLELGDSALYFCASSVKSADTQYFGPGTRLTVL.

Within the sample, this clone is hyperexpanded. V usage is TRBV27 and J usage is TRBJ2-5; the D gene is possibly TRBD2 (6 bases). The CDR3 has 15 residues. V gave up 5 bases and J gave up 4 bases, with 17 bases separating them. Germline CDR1 is MNHEY and CDR2 is SMNVEV (reference sequence). The CDR3 loop reads CASSPLLGSGETQYF. CDR3 bases: TGTGCCAGCAGTCCCTTGCTCGGGAGCGGAGAGACCCAGTACTTC.

V is TRBV19 and J is TRBJ2-1; D is possibly TRBD2 (6 bases). The CDR3 has 13 residues. The germline V gene has CDR1 LNHDA and CDR2 SQIVND (reference sequence). Trimming cost V 5 bases and J 5 bases, with 10 bases left between them. This CDR3 reads CASSPGSNNEQFF. The CDR3 DNA reads TGTGCCAGTAGTCCCGGGAGTAACAATGAGCAGTTCTTC. The entire variable domain, with the rest obtained from reference TRBV19 and TRBJ2-1, is as follows: DGGITQSPKYLFRKEGQNVTLSCEQNLNHDAMYWYRQDPGQGLRLIYYSQIVNDFQKGDIAEGYSVSREKKESFPLTVTSAQKNPTAFYLCASSPGSNNEQFFGPGTRLTVL.

The chain combines TRBV19 with TRBJ2-5; TRBD2 matches at 16 bases. Germline lookup yields CDR1 LNHDA and CDR2 SQIVND (reference sequence). Trimming at V came to 3 bases and at J to 4 bases, leaving 2 bases not matched to a gene. The CDR3 contains 16 residues. The CDR3 loop is CASSIGTSGRGETQYF. Written as DNA, the CDR3 is TGTGCCAGTAGTATCGGGACTAGCGGGAGGGGAGAGACCCAGTACTTC.

V is TRBV7-9 and J is TRBJ2-7, with a tentative D call TRBD2 (6 bases). Germline CDR1 SEHNR, CDR2 FQNEAQ (reference sequence). The CDR3 runs to 14 residues. V was shortened by 5 bases and J by 5 bases, with 16 bases between the two germline ends. This CDR3 is CASSLPRGSDEQYF. The CDR3 nucleotides read TGTGCCAGCAGCCTACCTCGGGGGTCCGACGAGCAGTACTTC. Complete variable domain (other parts from reference TRBV7-9 and TRBJ2-7): DTGVSQNPRHKITKRGQNVTFRCDPISEHNRLYWYRQTLGQGPEFLTYFQNEAQLEKSRLLSDRFSAERPKGSFSTLEIQRTEQGDSAMYLCASSLPRGSDEQYFGPGTRLTVT.

The V gene is TRBV27, the J gene TRBJ2-5; 10 nucleotides align to TRBD2. The CDR3 is made up of 15 amino acids. After removal of 6 bases from V and 4 bases from J, the junction contained 8 bases not matched to a gene. Per germline, CDR1 MNHEY and CDR2 SMNVEV (reference sequence). CDR3 in amino acids: CASRSSGSWRETQYF. The CDR3 DNA reads TGTGCCAGCAGGTCTAGCGGGAGTTGGCGAGAGACCCAGTACTTC.

The chain is built from TRBV15 and TRBJ2-1; 10 bases are a match to TRBD2. Germline trimming cut 3 bases from V and 8 bases from J; bases unmatched to any gene: 13. Per germline, CDR1 LNHNV and CDR2 YYDKDF (reference sequence). The CDR3 is 17 amino acids. The CDR3 protein is CATSSPGASGRAHEQFF. The DNA for the CDR3 is TGTGCCACCAGCAGTCCGGGGGCCAGCGGGAGGGCCCATGAGCAGTTCTTC.

The count of this clone is one. This chain links TRBV19 with TRBJ2-5; no reliable D call. CDR3 size: 11 residues. V was clipped by 7 bases and J by 0 bases, with 3 bases between them. Germline values: CDR1 LNHDA, CDR2 SQIVND (reference sequence). CDR3 sequence (DNA): TGTGCCAGTACCAACCAAGAGACCCAGTACTTC. This codes for CASTNQETQYF.

The chain links TRBV6-4 to TRBJ2-6; D possibly matches TRBD1 or TRBD2 (5 bases each). This CDR3 comprises 15 residues. Trimming took off 2 bases at V and 0 bases at J, with 5 bases between the two ends. Germline V gene data show CDR1 as MRHNA and CDR2 as SNTAGT. The CDR3 sequence is CASSDGGSGANVLTF. In DNA form, the CDR3 reads TGTGCCAGCAGTGACGGGGGCTCTGGGGCCAACGTCCTGACTTTC.

J is TRBJ2-4 and V is TRBV6-4; D is unresolved. The germline V gene encodes CDR1 MRHNA and CDR2 SNTAGT. Trimming removed 0 bases from V and 1 base from J, with 16 bases in between. The CDR3 is made up of 18 amino acids. This CDR3 is CASSDSARTRTAKNIQYF. The CDR3 nucleotides are TGTGCCAGCAGTGACTCGGCCAGGACCCGAACTGCCAAAAACATTCAGTACTTC.

The chain couples TRBV11-3 to TRBJ2-7; the D gene is possibly TRBD1 (6 bases). This CDR3 region has 18 residues. The V gene's germline CDR1 is SGHNT and CDR2 YENEEA. V was pared by 4 bases and J by 3 bases, with 25 bases between. CDR3 in DNA: TGTGCCAGCAGCTCCATTAAACGGGACAAACGAAAGGACTACGAGCAGTACTTC. Protein: CASSSIKRDKRKDYEQYF. Full variable domain (missing parts from reference TRBV11-3 and TRBJ2-7): EAGVVQSPRYKIIEKKQPVAFWCNPISGHNTLYWYLQNLGQGPELLIRYENEEAVDDSQLPKDRFSAERLKGVDSTLKIQPAELGDSAVYLCASSSIKRDKRKDYEQYFGPGTRLTVT.

V gene TRBV19 combines with J gene TRBJ2-5; 10 bases are a match to TRBD1. The V segment lost 4 bases and the J segment 3 bases; nucleotides outside the gene matches: 11. Looked up from germline, CDR1 is LNHDA and CDR2 is SQIVND (reference sequence). This CDR3 contains 17 residues. CDR3 residues: CASSNHPGTGVEETQYF. DNA for the CDR3: TGTGCCAGTAGTAATCACCCCGGGACAGGGGTTGAAGAGACCCAGTACTTC.

The chain joins TRBV2 to TRBJ1-3; D possibly corresponds to TRBD1 (5 bases). The length of the CDR3 is 15 residues. CDR1 and CDR2 (germline): SNHLY, FYNNEI. V lost 5 bases, J lost 0 bases, and 11 bases lay in between. CDR3 nucleotide sequence: TGTGCCAGCAGTCCCGACAGATACTCTGGAAACACCATATATTTT. Its translation: CASSPDRYSGNTIYF.

This clone was detected once. The J gene is TRBJ2-1, the V gene TRBV5-8; D possibly corresponds to TRBD2 (5 bases). The CDR3 runs to 14 residues. Trimming cost V 5 bases and J 6 bases, with 15 bases left between them. Germline V gives CDR1 SGHTS, CDR2 YDEGEE. CDR3 DNA: TGTGCCAGCAGTGGGCGGCTAGCCCGCAATGAGCAGTTCTTC. This codes for CASSGRLARNEQFF.

The chain links TRBV6-1 to TRBJ1-2, with 8 bases aligning to TRBD1. V gave up 5 bases and J gave up 6 bases; unmatched junction bases: 5. Germline loops: CDR1 MNHNS, CDR2 SASEGT. The CDR3 has 13 residues. The CDR3 reads CASSFQGADGYTF. The CDR3 DNA reads as TGTGCCAGCAGTTTCCAGGGGGCGGATGGCTACACCTTC.

The chain is built from TRBV6-6 and TRBJ2-7; no reliable D call. The V end was cut by 2 bases, the J end by 7 bases, with 12 bases between. Germline loops: CDR1 MNHNY, CDR2 SVGAGI (reference sequence). The CDR3 extends over 13 amino acids. The CDR3 nucleotides are TGTGCCAGCAGTTACGGCCCCTTTTTGGAGCAGTACTTC. Translated, it gives CASSYGPFLEQYF.

The table lists this clone with a count of one. The chain has TRBV27 and TRBJ2-3; TRBD2 matches at 7 bases. The CDR3 is 16 amino acids. Germline values: CDR1 MNHEY, CDR2 SMNVEV (reference sequence). The trim removed 0 bases at V and 0 bases at J, leaving 3 bases unmatched. The CDR3 region is CASSLSGGASTDTQYF. The CDR3 nucleotides read TGTGCCAGCAGTTTATCGGGAGGGGCTAGCACAGATACGCAGTATTTT.